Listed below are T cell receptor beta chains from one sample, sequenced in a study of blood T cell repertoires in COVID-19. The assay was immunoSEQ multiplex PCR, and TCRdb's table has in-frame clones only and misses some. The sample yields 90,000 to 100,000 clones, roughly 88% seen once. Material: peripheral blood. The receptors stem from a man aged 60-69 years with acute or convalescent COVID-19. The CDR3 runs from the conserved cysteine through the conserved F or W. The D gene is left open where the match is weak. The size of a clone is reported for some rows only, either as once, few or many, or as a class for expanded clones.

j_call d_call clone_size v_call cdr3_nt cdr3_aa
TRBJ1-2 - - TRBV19 TGTGCCAGTAGTATATTCGGGAACTATGGCTACACCTTC CASSIFGNYGYTF
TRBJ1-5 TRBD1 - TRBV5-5 TGTGCCAGCAGCTTGGACAGGGGTCGACAGCCCCAGCATTTT CASSLDRGRQPQHF
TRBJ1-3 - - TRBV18 TGTGCCAGCTCACCATCCTCAGGGAACTCTGGAAACACCATATATTTT CASSPSSGNSGNTIYF
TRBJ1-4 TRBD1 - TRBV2 TGTGCCAGCAGACAGGGGGTAGGAGGAAAACTGTTTTTT CASRQGVGGKLFF
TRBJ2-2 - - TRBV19 TGTGCCAGTAGCCGGCGACAGTCCGGCACCGGGGAGCTGTTTTTT CASSRRQSGTGELFF
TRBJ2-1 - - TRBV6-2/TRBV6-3 TGTGCCAGCAGTTACAGGGGGAACTCCTACAATGAGCAGTTCTTC CASSYRGNSYNEQFF
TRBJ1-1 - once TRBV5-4 TGTGCCAGCAGCCCGGGTCGGGGGGTAAACACTGAAGCTTTCTTT CASSPGRGVNTEAFF
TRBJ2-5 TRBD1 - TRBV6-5 TGTGCCAGCAGTATAGACAGGGAAGAGACCCAGTACTTC CASSIDREETQYF
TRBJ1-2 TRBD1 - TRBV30 TGTGCCTGGAGTGTTTTGGCAGGGGGAAGCTATGGCTACACCTTC CAWSVLAGGSYGYTF
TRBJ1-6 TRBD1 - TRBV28 TGTGCCAGCGACAGGGCGAGCTCCTATAATTCACCCCTCCACTTT CASDRASSYNSPLHF
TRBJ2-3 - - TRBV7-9 TGTGCCAGCAGCTTAGACGGGAGCACAGATACGCAGTATTTT CASSLDGSTDTQYF
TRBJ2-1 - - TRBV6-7 TGTGCCAGCAACCACTCTAAGGGGCTTTTCGAATTACCCAATGAGCAGTTCTTC CASNHSKGLFELPNEQFF
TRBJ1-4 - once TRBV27 TGTGCCACCAGGATAGGGACAATCCCTAATGAAAAACTGTTTTTT CATRIGTIPNEKLFF
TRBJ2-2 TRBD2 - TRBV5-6 TGTGCCAGCAGCTTGGGCACGACCCGGGGGGCCGGGGAGCTGTTTTTT CASSLGTTRGAGELFF
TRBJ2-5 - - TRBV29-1 TGCAGCATCAGGGGGGAAAAGACCCAGTACTTC CSIRGEKTQYF
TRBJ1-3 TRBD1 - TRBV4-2 TGTGCCAGCAGCCAAGTTGGCCGACAGGGGATTGGAAACACCATATATTTT CASSQVGRQGIGNTIYF
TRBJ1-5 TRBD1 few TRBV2 TGTGCCAGCAGTGTATCGGGACAGGCCAATCAGCCCCAGCATTTT CASSVSGQANQPQHF
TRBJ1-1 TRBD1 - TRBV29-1 TGCAGCGCGCAAGGAACAGGGGGCGGCACTGAAGCTTTCTTT CSAQGTGGGTEAFF
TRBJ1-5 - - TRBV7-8 TGTGCCAGCAGCTTAGCCCAGGGGACCCAGCCCCAGCATTTT CASSLAQGTQPQHF
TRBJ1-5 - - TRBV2 TGTGCCAGCAGTGACCTGGACAGAAGCAATCAGCCCCAGCATTTT CASSDLDRSNQPQHF
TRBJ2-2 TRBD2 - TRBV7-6 TGTGCCAGCAGCCCAAGGACTAGCGGGGAGGGGGAGCTGTTTTTT CASSPRTSGEGELFF
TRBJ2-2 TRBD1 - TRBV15 TGTGCCACCAGCAGACTTGAGACAGGGGAACGTAGCGGGGAGCTGTTTTTT CATSRLETGERSGELFF
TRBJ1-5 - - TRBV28 TGTGCCAGCTGGCCAGGGTGGGATTTTCGCAATCAGCCCCAGCATTTT CASWPGWDFRNQPQHF
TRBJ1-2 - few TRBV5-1 TGCGCCAGCAGCCCCCTCCGGGATACTAATTGGGATGGCTACACCTTC CASSPLRDTNWDGYTF
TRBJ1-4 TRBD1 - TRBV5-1 TGCGCCAGCAGGGGCACGGGACAGACGAGTGAAAAACTGTTTTTT CASRGTGQTSEKLFF
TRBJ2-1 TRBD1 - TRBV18 TGTGCCAGCTCACCAGACAGGGCGGTGGGCAATGAGCAGTTCTTC CASSPDRAVGNEQFF
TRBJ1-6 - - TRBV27 TGTGCCAGCAGTTTATCATTAGGGGCCGTCAACAATTCACCCCTCCACTTT CASSLSLGAVNNSPLHF
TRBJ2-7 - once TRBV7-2 TGTGCCAGCAGCTTAGTAGGGGCTTACGAGCAGTACTTC CASSLVGAYEQYF
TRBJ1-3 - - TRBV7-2 TGTGCCAGCAGCTTCCCACAGGCCCGAGGAAACACCATATATTTT CASSFPQARGNTIYF
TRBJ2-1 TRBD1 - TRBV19 TGTGCCAGTAGTCTGGGACAGGGAAGGGGAAGCAGTGAGCAGTTCTTC CASSLGQGRGSSEQFF
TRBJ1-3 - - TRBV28 TGTGCCAGCAGATCAACCTACAGCTCTGGAAACACCATATATTTT CASRSTYSSGNTIYF
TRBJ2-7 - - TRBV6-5 TGTGCCAGCCAACCCTCGGGACAAGTGGGCATCGGGCAGTACTTC CASQPSGQVGIGQYF
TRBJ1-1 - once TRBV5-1 TGCGCCAGCAGCTTGGGTCGGGGGACTGAAGCTTTCTTT CASSLGRGTEAFF
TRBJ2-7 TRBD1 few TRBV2 TGTGCCAGCAGTGACCCGGGACAGGGCCCTTCCTACGAGCAGTACTTC CASSDPGQGPSYEQYF
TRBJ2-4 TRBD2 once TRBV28 TGTGCCAGCAGCTCCCAGGCGGGGGGGACCAAAAACATTCAGTACTTC CASSSQAGGTKNIQYF
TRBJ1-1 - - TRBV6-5 TGTGCCAGCAGTTTCGGACTTGGGACTTTAGAAGCTTTCTTT CASSFGLGTLEAFF
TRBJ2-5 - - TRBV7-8 TGTGCCAGCAGGGAGCGAACTGGCGCGGTTGAGACCCAGTACTTC CASRERTGAVETQYF
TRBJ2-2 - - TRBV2 TGTGCCAGCAGTTTTCAGGGGCTGGGCACCGGGGAGCTGTTTTTT CASSFQGLGTGELFF
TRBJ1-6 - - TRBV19 TGTGCCAGTAGCGAGGACAGTTATAATTCACCCCTCCACTTT CASSEDSYNSPLHF
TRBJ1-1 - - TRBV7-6 TGTGCCAGCAGCTCAGGACAGAACACTGAAGCTTTCTTT CASSSGQNTEAFF
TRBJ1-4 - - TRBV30 TGTGCCTGGAGTACCAAACAGGGCACTAATGAAAAACTGTTTTTT CAWSTKQGTNEKLFF
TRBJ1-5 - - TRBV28 TGTGCCAGCAGTTTAGTTCGGAATCAGCCCCAGCATTTT CASSLVRNQPQHF
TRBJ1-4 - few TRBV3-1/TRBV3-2 TGTGCCAGCAGCCAATCCGCGGCGGGGTCTTCTAATGAAAAACTGTTTTTT CASSQSAAGSSNEKLFF
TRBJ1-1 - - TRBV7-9 TGTGCCAGCAGAGCAGGGCCAGGGACTGAAGCTTTCTTT CASRAGPGTEAFF
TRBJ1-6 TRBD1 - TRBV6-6 TGTGCCAGCAGTTACAGGGGGACAGGGTATAATTCACCCCTCCACTTT CASSYRGTGYNSPLHF
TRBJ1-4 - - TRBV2 TGTGCCAGCAGGCGCCAAGGGGGGGGAACTAATGAAAAACTGTTTTTT CASRRQGGGTNEKLFF
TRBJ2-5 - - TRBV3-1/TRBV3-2 TGTGCCAGCAGCCAATACGGGGAGACCCAGTACTTC CASSQYGETQYF
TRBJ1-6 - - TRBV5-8 TGTGCCAGCAGCTTGGGCAGGGCGAGATCACCCCTCCACTTT CASSLGRARSPLHF
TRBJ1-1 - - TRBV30 TGTGCCTGGAGCGCAGGGTCAGGCACTGAAGCTTTCTTT CAWSAGSGTEAFF
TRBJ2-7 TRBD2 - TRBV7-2 TGTGCCAGCAGCTTAAACGGGGGGGATACCTACGAGCAGTACTTC CASSLNGGDTYEQYF
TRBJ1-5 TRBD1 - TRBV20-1 TGCAGTGCTCGTGGACAGGCTGGCCAAAATCAGCCCCAGCATTTT CSARGQAGQNQPQHF
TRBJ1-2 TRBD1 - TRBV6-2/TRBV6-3 TGTGCCAGCAGTTACTCTCCACCGGCAGGGGGATATCGTGGCTACACCTTC CASSYSPPAGGYRGYTF
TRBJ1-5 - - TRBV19 TGTGCCAGTAGTATATCAGGGCCCATTTTTGGCAATCAGCCCCAGCATTTT CASSISGPIFGNQPQHF